The TCR beta chain described here comes from a study of blood T cell repertoires in COVID-19. Sequencing used immunoSEQ multiplex PCR; TCRdb keeps in-frame clones, though not all of them. The top ten hold approximately 1.5% of the sample, which has roughly 400,000 clones, 88% seen once. V was clipped by 3 bases and J by 6 bases; unmatched bases: 2. This CDR3 is built from 14 residues. From germline, CDR1 is LNHDA and CDR2 SQIVND (reference sequence). The specimen sequenced was PBMCs or T cells enriched from blood (not recorded which). The receptor's source is a woman aged 18-29 years who had been exposed to COVID-19. The genes are TRBV19 and TRBJ1-5; 10 positions match TRBD1. In nucleotides, the CDR3 is TGTGCCAGTAGTATCTGGGACAGGGGTCAGCCCCAGCATTTT. Amino acid sequence: CASSIWDRGQPQHF.